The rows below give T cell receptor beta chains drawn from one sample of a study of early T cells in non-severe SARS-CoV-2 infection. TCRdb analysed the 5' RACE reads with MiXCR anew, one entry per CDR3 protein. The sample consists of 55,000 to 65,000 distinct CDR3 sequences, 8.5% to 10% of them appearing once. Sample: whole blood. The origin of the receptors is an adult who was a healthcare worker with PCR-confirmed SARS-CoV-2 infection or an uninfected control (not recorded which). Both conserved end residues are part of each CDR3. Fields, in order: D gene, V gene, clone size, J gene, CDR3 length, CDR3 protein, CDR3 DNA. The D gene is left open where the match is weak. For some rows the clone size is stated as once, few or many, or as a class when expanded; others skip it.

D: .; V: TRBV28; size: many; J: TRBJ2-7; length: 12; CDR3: CASSGPAYEQYF; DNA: TGTGCCAGCAGTGGCCCCGCCTACGAGCAGTACTTC
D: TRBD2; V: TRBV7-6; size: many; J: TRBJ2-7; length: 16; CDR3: CASSLVLAGGPYEQYF; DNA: TGTGCCAGCAGCTTAGTACTAGCGGGAGGGCCCTACGAGCAGTACTTC
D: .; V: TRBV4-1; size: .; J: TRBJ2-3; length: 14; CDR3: CASSQGRVTDTQYF; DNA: TGCGCCAGCAGCCAGGGTCGGGTCACAGATACGCAGTATTTT
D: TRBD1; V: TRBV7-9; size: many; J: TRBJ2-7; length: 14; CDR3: CASSSRTGGREQYF; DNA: TGTGCCAGCAGCTCCCGGACAGGGGGGCGCGAGCAGTACTTC
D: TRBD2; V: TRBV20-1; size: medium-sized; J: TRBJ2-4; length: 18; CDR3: CSAPRTSGVGQVKNIQYF; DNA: TGCAGTGCGCCCCGGACTAGCGGAGTGGGGCAGGTCAAAAACATTCAGTACTTC
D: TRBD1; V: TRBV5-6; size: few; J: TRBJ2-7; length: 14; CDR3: CASSWTGEDYEQYF; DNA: TGTGCCAGCAGCTGGACAGGGGAGGACTACGAGCAGTACTTC
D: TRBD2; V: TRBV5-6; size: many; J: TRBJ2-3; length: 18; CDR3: CASSPGLAGEMLTDTQYF; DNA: TGTGCCAGCAGCCCCGGACTAGCGGGAGAGATGTTGACAGATACGCAGTATTTT
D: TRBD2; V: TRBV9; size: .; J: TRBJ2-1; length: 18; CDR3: CASSVTSGRLSSYNEQFF; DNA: TGTGCCAGCAGCGTAACTAGCGGGAGGCTTAGCTCCTACAATGAGCAGTTCTTC
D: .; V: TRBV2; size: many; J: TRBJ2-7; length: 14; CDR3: CASSEWGESYEQYF; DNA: TGTGCCAGCAGTGAGTGGGGGGAATCCTACGAGCAGTACTTC
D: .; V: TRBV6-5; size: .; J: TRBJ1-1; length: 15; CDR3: CASSLIASANTEAFF; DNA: TGTGCCAGCAGTCTAATCGCCAGCGCCAACACTGAAGCTTTCTTT
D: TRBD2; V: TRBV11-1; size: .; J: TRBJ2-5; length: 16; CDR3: CASSLGGLAGAETQYF; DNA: TGTGCCAGCAGCTTGGGCGGACTAGCGGGAGCAGAGACCCAGTACTTC
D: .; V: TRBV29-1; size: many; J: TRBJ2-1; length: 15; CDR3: CSVDGGDSSYNEQFF; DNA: TGCAGCGTTGATGGCGGGGACAGCTCCTACAATGAGCAGTTCTTC
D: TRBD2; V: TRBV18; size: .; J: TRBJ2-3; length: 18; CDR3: CASSPRLAGAFGSDTQYF; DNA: TGTGCCAGCTCCCCTAGACTAGCGGGAGCTTTTGGATCAGATACGCAGTATTTT
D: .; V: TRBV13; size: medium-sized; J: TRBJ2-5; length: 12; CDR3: CASSHGVETQYF; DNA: TGTGCCAGCAGTCACGGGGTGGAGACCCAGTACTTC
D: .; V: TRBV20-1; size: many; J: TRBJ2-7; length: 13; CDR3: CSASVGVPYEQYF; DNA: TGCAGTGCTAGTGTGGGGGTTCCCTACGAGCAGTACTTC
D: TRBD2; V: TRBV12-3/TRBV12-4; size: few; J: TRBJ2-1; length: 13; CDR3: CASSFQQRDGEFF; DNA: TGTGCCAGCAGTTTCCAACAGCGGGATGGGGAGTTCTTC
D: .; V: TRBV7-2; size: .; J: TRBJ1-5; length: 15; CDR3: CASSLVVGYNQPQHF; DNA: TGTGCCAGCAGCTTAGTGGTGGGCTACAATCAGCCCCAGCATTTT
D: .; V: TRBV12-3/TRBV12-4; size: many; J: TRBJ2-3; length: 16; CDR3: CASSLVGARSTDTQYF; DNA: TGTGCCAGCAGTCTCGTGGGGGCGCGTAGCACAGATACGCAGTATTTT
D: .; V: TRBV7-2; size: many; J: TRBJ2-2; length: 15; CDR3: CASSLTRARTGELFF; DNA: TGTGCCAGCAGCTTAACCCGGGCGCGTACCGGGGAGCTGTTTTTT
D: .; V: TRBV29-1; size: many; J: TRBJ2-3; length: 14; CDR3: CSVADSKGIDTQYF; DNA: TGCAGCGTTGCAGACTCTAAAGGGATAGATACGCAGTATTTT
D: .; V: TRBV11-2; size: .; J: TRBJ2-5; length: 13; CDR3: CASSLEVVPTQYF; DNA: TGTGCCAGCAGCTTAGAGGTGGTTCCCACCCAGTACTTC
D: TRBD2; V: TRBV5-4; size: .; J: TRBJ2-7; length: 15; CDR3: CASSLTSGSNYEQYF; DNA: TGTGCCAGCAGCTTGACTAGCGGGAGTAACTACGAGCAGTACTTC
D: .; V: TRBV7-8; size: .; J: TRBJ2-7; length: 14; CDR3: CASSFGAGGYEQYF; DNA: TGTGCCAGCAGCTTTGGGGCCGGGGGCTACGAGCAGTACTTC
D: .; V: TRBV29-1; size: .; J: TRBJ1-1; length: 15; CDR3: CSVVFMAALNTEAFF; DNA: TGCAGCGTTGTATTTATGGCAGCCTTGAACACTGAAGCTTTCTTT
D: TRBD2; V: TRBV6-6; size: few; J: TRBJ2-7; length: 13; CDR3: CASTLLAGYEQYF; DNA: TGTGCCAGCACGTTACTAGCGGGATACGAGCAGTACTTC
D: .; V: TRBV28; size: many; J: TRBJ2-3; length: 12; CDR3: CASSLARDTQYF; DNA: TGTGCCAGCAGTTTAGCTCGAGATACGCAGTATTTT
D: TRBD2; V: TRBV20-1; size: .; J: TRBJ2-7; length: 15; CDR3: CSARGRLAGGGEQYF; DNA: TGCAGTGCTAGGGGGCGTCTAGCGGGAGGTGGCGAGCAGTACTTC
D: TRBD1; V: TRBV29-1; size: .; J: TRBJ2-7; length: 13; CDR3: CSVDARTGREQYF; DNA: TGCAGCGTTGATGCTAGGACAGGGCGCGAGCAGTACTTC
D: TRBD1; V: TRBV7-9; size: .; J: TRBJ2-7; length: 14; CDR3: CASSPPDRAQEQYF; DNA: TGTGCCAGCAGCCCTCCGGACAGGGCGCAAGAGCAGTACTTC
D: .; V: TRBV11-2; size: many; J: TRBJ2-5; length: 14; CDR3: CASSSRTALGTQYF; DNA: TGTGCCAGCAGCTCGAGGACAGCTCTGGGGACCCAGTACTTC
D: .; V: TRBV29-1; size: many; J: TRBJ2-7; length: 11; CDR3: CSAGRSGEQYF; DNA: TGCAGCGCTGGAAGGTCCGGCGAGCAGTACTTC
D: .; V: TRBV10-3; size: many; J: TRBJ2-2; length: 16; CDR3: CAISDKETDNTGELFF; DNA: TGTGCCATCAGTGATAAGGAGACAGACAACACCGGGGAGCTGTTTTTT
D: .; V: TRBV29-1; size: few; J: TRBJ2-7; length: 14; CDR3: CSVVGRDGPYEQYF; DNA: TGCAGCGTTGTCGGCAGGGACGGCCCCTACGAGCAGTACTTC
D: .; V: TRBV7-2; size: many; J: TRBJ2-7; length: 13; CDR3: CASSPDPSGQQYF; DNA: TGTGCCAGCAGCCCCGACCCTAGTGGACAGCAGTACTTC
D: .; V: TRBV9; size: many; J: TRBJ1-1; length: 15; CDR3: CASSVGAAGNTEAFF; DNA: TGTGCCAGCAGCGTAGGGGCAGCGGGGAACACTGAAGCTTTCTTT
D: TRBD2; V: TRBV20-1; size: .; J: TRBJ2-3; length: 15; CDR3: CSASLLAGYPDTQYF; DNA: TGCAGTGCTAGTCTACTAGCGGGGTATCCGGATACGCAGTATTTT
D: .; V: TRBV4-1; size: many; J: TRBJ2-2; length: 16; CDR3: CASSQDETQNTGELFF; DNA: TGCGCCAGCAGCCAAGATGAGACCCAGAACACCGGGGAGCTGTTTTTT
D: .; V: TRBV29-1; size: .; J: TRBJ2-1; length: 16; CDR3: CSVERAGTNSYNEQFF; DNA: TGCAGCGTTGAAAGGGCCGGGACAAACTCCTACAATGAGCAGTTCTTC
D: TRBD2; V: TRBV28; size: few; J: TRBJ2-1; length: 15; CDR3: CASSTPGLAVDEQFF; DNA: TGTGCCAGCAGCACTCCGGGACTAGCGGTCGATGAGCAGTTCTTC
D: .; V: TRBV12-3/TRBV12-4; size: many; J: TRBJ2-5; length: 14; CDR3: CASRAGPTQETQYF; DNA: TGTGCCAGCCGGGCCGGACCTACCCAAGAGACCCAGTACTTC
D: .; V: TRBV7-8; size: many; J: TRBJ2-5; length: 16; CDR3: CASSLGSRQGRETQYF; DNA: TGTGCCAGCAGCTTAGGATCGCGGCAGGGAAGGGAGACCCAGTACTTC
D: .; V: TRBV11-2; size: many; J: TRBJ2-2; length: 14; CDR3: CASSLGRGVGELFF; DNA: TGTGCCAGCTCCCTCGGCAGGGGAGTCGGGGAGCTGTTTTTT
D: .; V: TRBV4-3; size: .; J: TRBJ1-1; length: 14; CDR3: CASSQDFVDTEAFF; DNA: TGCGCCAGCAGCCAAGATTTTGTAGACACTGAAGCTTTCTTT
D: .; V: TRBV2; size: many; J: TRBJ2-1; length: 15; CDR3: CASTETGAVYNEQFF; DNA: TGTGCCAGCACCGAAACGGGAGCGGTCTACAATGAGCAGTTCTTC